The 8 T cell receptor beta chains given below trace back to one sample, sequenced in a study of identical twins. Each CDR3 protein is one row after TCRdb ran MiXCR on the 5' RACE reads. Here the sample spans approximately 210,000 distinct CDR3 sequences, 15% to 20% being singletons. The same sample was also studied in work on T cells expressing NK-cell markers.

The source material was CD8+ T cells sorted from blood. These TCRs come from a woman younger than 30 in good health.

The chain employs TRBV7-9 and TRBJ2-1, with D uncertain. This CDR3 has 16 residues. Per germline, CDR1 SEHNR and CDR2 FQNEAQ (reference sequence). V lost 2 bases to trimming and J lost 7 bases, with 18 bases between them. The CDR3 coding sequence is TGTGCCAGCAGCTTACAAGTTAATGGTTTGTGGAATGAGCAGTTCTTC. This translates into CASSLQVNGLWNEQFF.

The chain combines TRBV11-2 with TRBJ2-7; 9 nucleotides align to TRBD1. V gave up 6 bases and J gave up 3 bases; unmatched junction bases: 3. Germline V lookup: CDR1 SGHAT, CDR2 FQNNGV. This CDR3 region has 13 residues. CDR3 amino acids: CASRGQGDYEQYF. DNA of the CDR3: TGTGCCAGCAGGGGACAGGGTGACTACGAGCAGTACTTC.

The chain combines TRBV7-2 with TRBJ2-3; 9 bases align to TRBD2. The germline gives CDR1 SGHTA, CDR2 FQGNSA. The CDR3 totals 14 residues. J lost 1 base, V lost 5 bases, and 1 base had no gene match. In DNA form, the CDR3 reads TGTGCCAGCAGCCCTAGCGGGGGCACAGATACGCAGTATTTT. As protein: CASSPSGGTDTQYF.

The sample holds a few counts of this clonotype. The rearrangement links TRBV9 to TRBJ2-1, with unresolved D. Trimming left V 0 bases short and J 9 bases short, with 13 bases between. The germline V gene encodes CDR1 SGDLS and CDR2 YYNGEE. This CDR3 is 14 amino acids long. The CDR3 sequence is CASSVDQPSCEQFF. CDR3 DNA sequence: TGTGCCAGCAGCGTAGACCAACCGAGTTGTGAGCAGTTCTTC.

This clonotype turned up a few times. The CDR3 nucleotides are TGCGCCAGCAGCCTACGGTGGGAAACTAACTATGGCTACACCTTC. Encoded protein: CASSLRWETNYGYTF. The rearrangement links TRBV4-1 to TRBJ1-2; D is ambiguous. The V end lost 4 bases, the J end lost 0 bases, and 12 bases lay between the germline ends. The germline V gene has CDR1 MGHRA and CDR2 YSYEKL. CDR3 size: 15 residues.

A few counts support this clonotype. The rearrangement links TRBV29-1 to TRBJ2-1; 7 bases line up with TRBD2. Germline CDR1 and CDR2: SQVTM and ANQGSEA. With 1 base clipped from V and 9 bases from J, the junction kept 12 bases outside the gene matches. This CDR3 is 15 amino acids long. The CDR3 coding sequence is TGCAGCGTTGAAGGTGGATCTGCGGGAGTTGGTGAGCAGTTCTTC. The encoded protein is CSVEGGSAGVGEQFF.

The V call is TRBV9, the J call TRBJ2-5; no clear D gene. The V and J ends lost 3 bases and 5 bases respectively, with 11 bases between them. Germline V gene data show CDR1 as SGDLS and CDR2 as YYNGEE. This CDR3 region has 13 residues. This chain's CDR3 is CASSAPMKETQYF. The CDR3 coding sequence is TGTGCCAGCAGCGCCCCAATGAAGGAGACCCAGTACTTC. The full variable domain, in which reference TRBV9 and TRBJ2-5 provide the parts outside the CDR3, is DSGVTQTPKHLITATGQRVTLRCSPRSGDLSVYWYQQSLDQGLQFLIQYYNGEERAKGNILERFSAQQFPDLHSELNLSSLELGDSALYFCASSAPMKETQYFGPGTRLLVL.

This clonotype has more than one count but fewer than ten. V gene TRBV6-5 combines with J gene TRBJ2-7; D gene unclear. The V gene lost 3 bases and the J gene lost 6 bases, with 12 bases spanning the gap. This CDR3 is 13 amino acids long. Germline lookup yields CDR1 MNHEY and CDR2 SVGAGI. In DNA form, the CDR3 reads TGTGCCAGCAGTTATGGAAAGGGCGGCGAGCAGTACTTC. Translation: CASSYGKGGEQYF.